This record covers a single T cell receptor (beta chain). The ends lost 4 bases at V and 3 bases at J; junction bases unmatched: 2. CDR3 length: 14 residues. Germline values: CDR1 MDHEN, CDR2 SYDVKM. Authors' analysis steps: The assay estimated nucleated cells by amplifying reference gene primers. The method was immunoSEQ multiplex PCR; TCRdb's version includes in-frame clones alone and lacks a portion of them. The V and J calls and clone size are taken from that table; D and trimming were inferred from the DNA. The sample comprises roughly 200,000 clones, 80% of which are singletons, and roughly 6.7% rests with the top ten. This record belongs to a study of blood T cell repertoires in COVID-19. Study in general: Samples of COVID-19 (acute and convalescent) were obtained from the United States, Italy and Spain. Sample material is recorded as cDNA or gDNA derived from T cells, B-cell-depleted T cells, or PBMCs.

What was sequenced was peripheral blood. The sequence derives from a man in his sixties with acute or convalescent COVID-19. V gene TRBV28 combines with J gene TRBJ1-1; 10 bases are shared with TRBD1. This chain's CDR3 is CASSSGQGDTEAFF. CDR3 DNA sequence: TGTGCCAGCAGTTCCGGACAGGGGGACACTGAAGCTTTCTTT. The complete variable domain, with remaining parts taken from reference TRBV28 and TRBJ1-1, reads DVKVTQSSRYLVKRTGEKVFLECVQDMDHENMFWYRQDPGLGLRLIYFSYDVKMKEKGDIPEGYSVSREKKERFSLILESASTNQTSMYLCASSSGQGDTEAFFGQGTRLTVV.